This TCR beta chain was sequenced for a study of human T cells and chemical hapten exposure (dated by TCRdb to the early 2020s). In the study overall: For sensitization, 2% DPC in acetone was applied to a roughly 2 cm by roughly 2 cm area of upper inner arm skin. In alopecia patients, the study followed how the peripheral blood TCR repertoire changed in vivo over primary and secondary sensitization to diphenylcyclopropenone (DPC), a hapten. Libraries were pooled for sequencing, and per-sample TCR yields varied mainly because of small differences in library volumes within the pool. Patients additionally received weekly therapeutic DPC doses to the scalp throughout the roughly 25-week study period. For TCR sequencing, blood came from 25 to 35 alopecia patients at anywhere from one to four time points (pre-sensitization, 2, 6 and 24 weeks). Patch testing was done on the upper back using Finn chambers containing 0.01% DPC, and results were scored after 6 days according to International Contact Dermatitis Research Group standards. Patient blood was sampled pre-sensitization (week 0) and at 2, 6 and about 24 weeks after DPC sensitization. The patient cohort, mostly female, included alopecia areata with under or over 50% scalp involvement, alopecia totalis and alopecia universalis. The full study reports these points: Because all patients had alopecia, a presumed autoimmune disease, the immune response of the patients might differ from that of healthy individuals. Repeated subsampling changed both the strength of the expansion versus patch-test correlation and the threshold at which that correlation became significant. The number of PT1 expanded TCRs positively correlated with patch test score, significant at thresholds 8, 16 and 32 but not 4. Compared with pre-sensitization or healthy control sets, expanded TCRs formed significantly more large CDR3 similarity clusters, which is consistent with antigen-driven responses. DPC sensitization did not change how many TCRs were above 1 in 1000 frequency, and no evidence was found of alterations in global repertoire structure.

In this sample, this clonotype turned up a few times. Its antigen specificity is not known. The record has no base qualities; no much larger clone is one base away. The time point label of this sample denotes: patch test 3, about 24 weeks after DPC sensitization. The treatment or condition label of this sample denotes: therapeutic diphenylcyclopropenone sensitization with weekly scalp DPC. At every patch-test visit, the blood draw took place before the patch test was put on. To be eligible, patients had to be aged 18 to 70, diagnosed with alopecia and judged suitable for DPC therapy, while pregnant patients were excluded. Total RNA was extracted from unfractionated whole blood collected in Tempus Blood RNA tubes. Receptors were amplified or captured by RACE. These reads were obtained on a NextSeq 500. Library preparation attached unique molecular identifiers to individual cDNA molecules for quantitative, reproducible TCR counting. Each blood RNA sample was used to sequence both TCR alpha and TCR beta chains. The paper's data handling went like this. A median of roughly 100,000 TCRs per sample was observed, with a range of roughly 20,000 to 750,000. V, J and CDR3 annotation of the TCR reads was carried out using the Decombinator software suite. For the PS versus PT1 abundance plots, all samples were subsampled to the same number of TCRs (28,000). Expanded TCRs were defined as absent before sensitization and observed at least eight times at the 2-week time point. In TCRdb, the public reads were trimmed at Q25 with fastp and aligned with MiXCR, with productive beta chains retained. Every entry covers one CDR3 protein and lists the most common genes and DNA from its rows. The V and J calls come from TCRdb's annotation, not from the publication. The sample contains roughly 97,000 distinct CDR3 sequences, around 25% of them found a single time. Around 10% of the sample is held by the ten biggest clonotypes.

The sequencing used whole blood, collected in connection with sensitization to the hapten diphenylcyclopropenone (DPC). The TCR sequence derives from a man aged 40-49 years with alopecia areata. Some clones in this sample may be carry-over from other donors' samples.

CDR3 sequence: CASTQSGRREKLFF. DNA sequence: TGTGCCAGCACCCAGTCCGGGCGGCGCGAAAAACTGTTTTTT. This receptor chain uses TRBV7-9 and TRBJ1-4; the D gene is not confidently resolved. V gives up 7 bases and J gives up 8 bases, and the segment between their germline ends measures 17 bases. CDR1 SEHNR and CDR2 FQNEAQ are derived from the germline V gene (reference sequence). The CDR3, from cysteine to phenylalanine, totals 14 residues. CDR3 DNA only is kept here, 42 bases in frame from base 1.